Following are 18 T cell receptor beta chains from one sample sequenced in a study of beta chain features in type 1 diabetes. Overall study findings and caveats: In all four CD4+ subsets, TCRB CDR3 length was significantly, moderately reduced in type 1 diabetes.

Isolated RNA was reverse transcribed in full, so expressed TCRB transcripts were sequenced. The table came from immunoSEQ multiplex PCR; TCRdb's copy has only in-frame clones and leaves some out. The data hold under 300,000 clones, with 16% observed a single time. Their target antigens are unknown. Specimen: naive CD4+ T cells from blood. The receptor set was obtained from a man aged 25-45 years with type 1 diabetes.

This clone was observed a handful of times. V is TRBV5-6 and J is TRBJ2-5; D might be TRBD1 or TRBD2, each matching 5 bases. This CDR3 is built from 15 residues. V was cut by 0 bases and J by 1 base, with 10 bases left in between. From germline, CDR1 is SGHDT and CDR2 YYEEEE. CDR3 sequence (DNA): TGTGCCAGCAGCTTGGACGCTGGGGGCCAAGAGACCCAGTACTTC. It is translated as CASSLDAGGQETQYF.

This clone has just a few counts. This sequence joins TRBV7-2 and TRBJ2-3, with TRBD2 matching 11 bases. The germline CDR1 and CDR2 sequences are SGHTA and FQGNSA. V lost 6 bases, J lost 2 bases, and 4 bases stayed unmatched. This CDR3 has 15 amino acids. The CDR3 region has the DNA TGTGCCAGCAGTCGACTAGCGGGACCCACAGATACGCAGTATTTT. Encoded protein: CASSRLAGPTDTQYF.

The sample holds a few counts of this clone. This chain connects TRBV4-2 to TRBJ2-1, with TRBD2 matching 9 bases. J gave up 7 bases and V 1 base, and 11 bases lay outside the gene matches. Per the germline V gene, CDR1 is LGHNA and CDR2 is YNFKEQ. This CDR3 region has 17 residues. CDR3 amino acids: CASSQVGSGSVRNEQFF. In DNA form, the CDR3 reads TGTGCCAGCAGCCAAGTTGGTAGCGGGAGTGTCCGGAATGAGCAGTTCTTC.

This clone was seen a handful of times. This chain uses TRBV7-9 with TRBJ1-1, with no clear D. This CDR3 contains 13 residues. Germline V gives CDR1 SEHNR, CDR2 FQNEAQ (reference sequence). Trimming left V 1 base short and J 6 bases short, with 9 bases between. This chain's CDR3 is CASSLVPSPEAFF. In nucleotides, the CDR3 is TGTGCCAGCAGCTTAGTTCCCAGCCCTGAAGCTTTCTTT.

The genes are TRBV5-1 and TRBJ2-1, with 11 bases that match TRBD2. Germline CDR1 reads SGHRS; CDR2 reads YFSETQ. The CDR3 is made up of 15 amino acids. The V segment lost 6 bases and the J segment 7 bases; nucleotides outside the gene matches: 9. CDR3 amino acids: CASNPLAGVDNEQFF. The CDR3 nucleotides read TGCGCCAGCAACCCACTAGCGGGAGTTGATAATGAGCAGTTCTTC.

The V and J genes are TRBV7-2 and TRBJ2-7, with 10 bases lining up with TRBD1. Germline lookup yields CDR1 SGHTA and CDR2 FQGNSA. This CDR3 is 16 amino acids long. V lost 0 bases to trimming and J lost 4 bases; unmatched junction nucleotides: 6. CDR3 in DNA: TGTGCCAGCAGCTTAGCTTCGGGACAGGGGTCGTACGAGCAGTACTTC. Residues: CASSLASGQGSYEQYF. Complete variable domain (other parts from reference TRBV7-2 and TRBJ2-7): GAGVSQSPSNKVTEKGKDVELRCDPISGHTALYWYRQSLGQGLEFLIYFQGNSAPDKSGLPSDRFSAERTGGSVSTLTIQRTQQEDSAVYLCASSLASGQGSYEQYFGPGTRLTVT.

The chain carries TRBV29-1 and TRBJ2-1; 9 bases fit TRBD2. This CDR3 has 13 amino acids. With 4 bases clipped from V and 5 bases from J, the junction kept 3 bases outside the gene matches. Germline-derived CDR1 and CDR2 are SQVTM and ANQGSEA. The DNA of the CDR3 is TGCAGCGTTGTACTAGCGGGTCACAATGAGCAGTTCTTC. Its translation is CSVVLAGHNEQFF.

This clone was seen only a few times. The chain carries TRBV7-9 and TRBJ1-3, with a weak D call TRBD1 (5 bases). CDR1 SEHNR and CDR2 FQNEAQ come from the germline V gene (reference sequence). The CDR3 covers 14 residues. With 5 bases removed from V and 2 bases from J, the gap between germline ends came to 10 bases. The CDR3 coding sequence is TGTGCCAGCAGCCTAGGGGACGCTGGAAACACCATATATTTT. Protein sequence: CASSLGDAGNTIYF.

This clone was observed a handful of times. Other nucleotide sequences from this sample produce the same CDR3. The CDR3 is CASSPSGSGANVLTF. The CDR3 coding sequence is TGTGCCAGCTCACCATCGGGCTCCGGGGCCAACGTCCTGACTTTC. The rearrangement uses TRBV18 and TRBJ2-6; D uncertain. This CDR3 is built from 15 residues. Looked up from germline, CDR1 is KGHSH and CDR2 is LQKENI. V lost 2 bases and J 4 bases, leaving 9 bases between the germline ends.

The genes are TRBV7-9 and TRBJ2-7; perhaps TRBD1 as D (6 bases). The ends were cut back, 0 bases at V and 4 bases at J, with 10 bases in the middle. Germline V gene lookup returns CDR1 SEHNR and CDR2 FQNEAQ (reference sequence). This CDR3 is built from 14 residues. The CDR3 DNA is TGTGCCAGCAGCTTAGCGGACAGTAGTTACGAGCAGTACTTC. It codes for CASSLADSSYEQYF.

This clone was seen a handful of times. The genes are TRBV27 and TRBJ2-5; no firm D call. The CDR3 totals 13 residues. The V end was cut by 6 bases, the J end by 2 bases, with 10 bases between. Looked up from germline, CDR1 is MNHEY and CDR2 is SMNVEV (reference sequence). DNA for the CDR3: TGTGCCAGCAGGATGACCGAGCAAGAGACCCAGTACTTC. Protein: CASRMTEQETQYF.

This clone was counted a few times. Here the CDR3 DNA reads TGCGCCAGCGGTACGAACACCGGGGAGCTGTTTTTT. Its translation is CASGTNTGELFF. This rearrangement joins TRBV5-1 to TRBJ2-2; D gene unclear. The CDR3 extends over 12 amino acids. Trimming took off 7 bases at V and 0 bases at J, with 4 bases between the two ends. Germline CDR1 SGHRS, CDR2 YFSETQ.

A few counts support this clone. The J gene is TRBJ2-1, the V gene TRBV5-1; D gene unclear. V lost 2 bases to trimming and J lost 5 bases, with 11 bases between them. The CDR3 is 14 residues long. The germline gives CDR1 SGHRS, CDR2 YFSETQ. The CDR3 spells CASSFDTMDNEQFF. DNA of the CDR3: TGCGCCAGCAGCTTTGATACCATGGACAATGAGCAGTTCTTC.

This clone occurred a few times. The chain couples TRBV6-6 to TRBJ2-1, with 7 bases identical to TRBD1. CDR1 MNHNY and CDR2 SVGAGI come from the germline V gene (reference sequence). V dropped 2 bases and J dropped 3; count of bases not matched to a gene: 7. The CDR3 has 16 residues. This chain's CDR3 is CASSYTDRDSYNEQFF. The CDR3, as DNA: TGTGCCAGCAGTTACACCGACCGGGACAGCTACAATGAGCAGTTCTTC.

This sequence joins TRBV29-1 and TRBJ2-7; D is unresolved. This CDR3 contains 13 residues. The germline CDR1 and CDR2 sequences are SQVTM and ANQGSEA. V gave up 0 bases and J gave up 2 bases, with 8 bases separating them. CDR3 nucleotide sequence: TGCAGCGTTGAAGACTGGGTAACCTACGAGCAGTACTTC. Its translation: CSVEDWVTYEQYF.

This clone has more than one count but fewer than ten. This chain uses TRBV5-4 with TRBJ2-1, with 12 bases aligning to TRBD2. The germline gives CDR1 SGHNT, CDR2 YYREEE (reference sequence). CDR3 length: 16 amino acids. V trimming: 4 bases; J trimming: 4 bases; junction bases outside the gene matches: 6. The CDR3, as DNA: TGTGCCAGCAGCGGGCGGACTAGCGGGATATACAATGAGCAGTTCTTC. Translating it yields CASSGRTSGIYNEQFF. Complete variable domain (other parts from reference TRBV5-4 and TRBJ2-1): ETGVTQSPTHLIKTRGQQVTLRCSSQSGHNTVSWYQQALGQGPQFIFQYYREEENGRGNFPPRFSGLQFPNYSSELNVNALELDDSALYLCASSGRTSGIYNEQFFGPGTRLTVL.

The rearrangement joins TRBV7-2 to TRBJ1-1; D is unclear. The germline V gene encodes CDR1 SGHTA and CDR2 FQGNSA. The CDR3 consists of 13 residues. With 5 bases removed from V and 0 bases from J, the gap between germline ends came to 7 bases. The CDR3 reads CASSPSLNTEAFF. The CDR3 nucleotides are TGTGCCAGCAGCCCTAGCCTGAACACTGAAGCTTTCTTT. Using reference TRBV7-2 and TRBJ1-1 for the parts outside the CDR3, the full variable domain is GAGVSQSPSNKVTEKGKDVELRCDPISGHTALYWYRQSLGQGLEFLIYFQGNSAPDKSGLPSDRFSAERTGGSVSTLTIQRTQQEDSAVYLCASSPSLNTEAFFGQGTRLTVV.

This clone came up a few times. This sequence joins TRBV30 and TRBJ2-3; 11 nucleotides agree with TRBD2. V lost 3 bases to trimming and J lost 4 bases; unmatched junction nucleotides: 3. Germline-derived CDR1 and CDR2 are GTSNPN and SVGIG (reference sequence). CDR3 size: 14 residues. The CDR3 reads CAWRLAGGPDTQYF. As DNA, the CDR3 is TGTGCCTGGAGGCTAGCGGGAGGCCCAGATACGCAGTATTTT. Combining the CDR3 with reference TRBV30 and TRBJ2-3 gives the whole variable domain SQTIHQWPATLVQPVGSPLSLECTVEGTSNPNLYWYRQAAGRGLQLLFYSVGIGQISSEVPQNLSASRPQDRQFILSSKKLLLSDSGFYLCAWRLAGGPDTQYFGPGTRLTVL.